The next 22 T cell receptor beta chains were all read from a single sample in a study of post-analysis software for immune sequencing data. These receptors are not linked to any known antigen. Findings and limits, study-wide: The study found TRBV5-6, TRBV5-1 and TRBV20-1 among five TRBV segments more frequent in patients than controls.

Presence of unique molecular identifiers characterized the TCR beta cDNA libraries. TCRdb itself ran the PCR reads through MiXCR, one entry per CDR3 protein. The table shows 600,000 to 700,000 distinct CDR3 sequences, with approximately 59% occurring only once. The sequencing sample was made of blood. These receptors came from a girl aged 2 to 10 with multiple sclerosis.

This chain connects TRBV29-1 to TRBJ2-1; 7 bases are a match to TRBD2. J was trimmed by 9 bases and V by 3 bases; bases with no gene match: 14. Per germline, CDR1 SQVTM and CDR2 ANQGSEA. This CDR3 is 15 amino acids long. In DNA form, the CDR3 reads TGCAGCGTTGACTGCCGGGCTAGCGGTATATCTGAGCAGTTCTTC. It translates to CSVDCRASGISEQFF.

The J gene is TRBJ2-7, the V gene TRBV5-5, with TRBD1 matching 9 bases. Trimming at V came to 0 bases and at J to 5 bases, leaving 6 bases not matched to a gene. The germline CDR1 and CDR2 sequences are SGHKS and YYEKEE (reference sequence). The CDR3 runs to 15 residues. The CDR3 is CASSLEGQGADEQYF. The CDR3 bases are TGTGCCAGCAGCTTGGAGGGACAGGGTGCCGACGAGCAGTACTTC.

The chain uses TRBV7-9 and TRBJ2-1; 12 positions agree with TRBD2. This CDR3 is 19 amino acids long. The ends lost 0 bases at V and 0 bases at J; junction bases unmatched: 6. The germline V gene encodes CDR1 SEHNR and CDR2 FQNEAQ (reference sequence). CDR3 sequence reads: CASSLAVLAGGSSYNEQFF. CDR3 DNA: TGTGCCAGCAGCTTAGCTGTCCTAGCGGGGGGGAGCTCCTACAATGAGCAGTTCTTC.

This clonotype was observed a handful of times. The chain uses TRBV12-3 or TRBV12-4 and TRBJ1-1; D is uncertain. CDR3 length: 13 residues. With 1 base removed from V and 5 bases from J, the gap between germline ends came to 8 bases. This chain's CDR3 is CASSLEAETEAFF. DNA of the CDR3: TGTGCCAGCAGTTTAGAGGCTGAAACTGAAGCTTTCTTT.

The chain recombines TRBV20-1 with TRBJ1-4, with D uncertain. Trimming removed 6 bases from V and 6 bases from J, with 17 bases in between. Germline V gene sequence: CDR1 DFQATT, CDR2 SNEGSKA (reference sequence). The length of the CDR3 is 14 residues. CDR3 coding DNA: TGCAGTGCCGGGAGCGCAGAGAGAGATGAAAAACTGTTTTTT. It is translated as CSAGSAERDEKLFF.

V gene TRBV29-1 combines with J gene TRBJ2-4; 7 bases map to TRBD2. The junction had 7 bases not matched to a gene; V was cut back by 6 bases and J by 2 bases. CDR3 length: 14 residues. CDR1 is SQVTM and CDR2 is ANQGSEA in the germline V gene. CDR3 nucleotides: TGCAGCGTGACCGTGGGGGGGACCAAAAACATTCAGTACTTC. Translating gives CSVTVGGTKNIQYF.

The chain couples TRBV10-3 to TRBJ2-7, with D perhaps matching TRBD1 (6 bases). CDR3 size: 14 residues. Per germline, CDR1 ENHRY and CDR2 SYGVKD. The ends were cut back, 3 bases at V and 2 bases at J, with 11 bases in the middle. The CDR3 here is CAISDGDITYEQYF. In DNA form, the CDR3 reads TGTGCCATCAGTGATGGGGACATTACCTACGAGCAGTACTTC.

The sample holds one count of this clonotype. The chain uses TRBV4-3 and TRBJ1-1, with D uncertain. V was trimmed by 2 bases and J by 4 bases, leaving 11 bases between them. Germline CDR1 is LGHNA and CDR2 is YSLEER. This CDR3 is built from 14 residues. CDR3 DNA: TGCGCCAGCAGCCAATATTCCGGGAGCACTGAAGCTTTCTTT. It yields the protein CASSQYSGSTEAFF.

This clonotype occurred a few times. The chain couples TRBV29-1 to TRBJ2-6; D tentatively fits TRBD1 or TRBD2 (5 bases each). This CDR3 spans 15 amino acids. Germline CDR1 SQVTM, CDR2 ANQGSEA. Trimming removed 4 bases at V and 0 bases at J, with 10 bases between. The CDR3 DNA reads TGCAGCGTTGGAAAGGGGACCTCTGGGGCCAACGTCCTGACTTTC. Protein sequence: CSVGKGTSGANVLTF.

This clonotype was seen only a few times. The chain couples TRBV14 to TRBJ2-5, with TRBD1 matching over 11 bases. V lost 6 bases and J lost 11; bases outside the gene matches: 11. The V gene's germline CDR1 is SGHDN and CDR2 FVKESK. CDR3 size: 14 residues. CDR3 coding DNA: TGTGCCAGCAGTCCGGACAGGGGGCGTTGGGAGCAGTACTTC. Translating gives CASSPDRGRWEQYF.

This clonotype was counted only a few times. The chain employs TRBV4-3 and TRBJ2-4, with 11 positions matching TRBD2. The CDR3 covers 15 residues. CDR1 is LGHNA and CDR2 is YSLEER in the germline V gene. V was clipped by 1 base and J by 7 bases; unmatched bases: 3. CDR3 region: CASSQVSGGANIQYF. The CDR3 region has the DNA TGCGCCAGCAGCCAAGTTAGCGGGGGGGCCAACATTCAGTACTTC.

The chain uses TRBV7-9 and TRBJ2-1, with TRBD1 matching 11 bases. From germline, CDR1 is SEHNR and CDR2 FQNEAQ (reference sequence). CDR3 length equals 16 residues. With V trimmed by 3 bases and J by 4 bases, 5 bases remained unmatched. CDR3 bases: TGTGCCAGCAGCTTCATGGACAGGGGGCCTTACAATGAGCAGTTCTTC. Translated, it gives CASSFMDRGPYNEQFF.

Note on this clonotype: The junction shows a germline mismatch at one end, possibly a read error. The chain carries TRBV12-3 or TRBV12-4 and TRBJ1-2; D remains unclear. This CDR3 comprises 14 residues. The CDR3 is CAGSPLGGSWGYTF. The CDR3 DNA sequence: TGTGCCGGCAGTCCCCTGGGAGGCAGTTGGGGCTACACCTTC.

The V call is TRBV7-3, the J call TRBJ2-1; maybe TRBD2 (5 bases). The V and J ends lost 2 bases and 7 bases respectively, with 9 bases between them. This CDR3 region has 13 residues. Germline assignment: CDR1 SGHTA and CDR2 FQGTGA. This chain's CDR3 is CASSLEGTNEQFF. The CDR3 DNA reads TGTGCCAGCAGCTTAGAGGGAACTAATGAGCAGTTCTTC.

The chain links TRBV7-6 to TRBJ2-7; 8 positions match TRBD1. Germline CDR1 and CDR2: SGHVS and FNYEAQ. Germline trimming cut 8 bases from V and 1 base from J; bases unmatched to any gene: 4. The length of the CDR3 is 13 residues. CDR3 nucleotides: TGTGCCAGCGGGACAGGTTATTCCTACGAGCAGTACTTC. The encoded protein is CASGTGYSYEQYF.

This clonotype has only a few counts. This sequence joins TRBV10-2 and TRBJ1-1, with D hard to call. CDR1 is WSHSY, CDR2 SAAADI, per germline. The CDR3 is made up of 11 amino acids. V lost 8 bases and J lost 3, with 7 bases in between. CDR3 coding DNA: TGCGCCAGCCTTACGGACACTGAAGCTTTCTTT. Its translation is CASLTDTEAFF.

This chain joins TRBV5-1 and TRBJ1-5, with no clear D. Germline V gives CDR1 SGHRS, CDR2 YFSETQ. This CDR3 is built from 13 residues. V was clipped by 4 bases and J by 4 bases, with 9 bases between them. The CDR3 nucleotides are TGCGCCAGCAGCCCTCGGCCGAATCAGCCCCAGCATTTT. Amino acid sequence: CASSPRPNQPQHF.

V gene TRBV7-2 combines with J gene TRBJ2-1; possible D gene TRBD1, 6 bases. V lost 3 bases, J lost 7 bases, and 10 bases lay in between. Per germline, CDR1 SGHTA and CDR2 FQGNSA. CDR3 length: 13 amino acids. This chain's CDR3 is CASSFYRENEQFF. In DNA form, the CDR3 reads TGTGCCAGCAGCTTCTACAGGGAGAATGAGCAGTTCTTC.

This chain joins TRBV27 and TRBJ2-1, with TRBD1 matching over 7 bases. With 7 bases clipped from V and 5 bases from J, the junction kept 8 bases outside the gene matches. CDR3 length: 14 residues. Germline V CDR1 and CDR2: MNHEY, SMNVEV (reference sequence). In DNA form, the CDR3 reads TGTGCCAGCATCGGACAGGTGGAGGACAATGAGCAGTTCTTC. Its translation is CASIGQVEDNEQFF.

The chain combines TRBV27 with TRBJ2-3; a possible D gene is TRBD2 (7 bases). Trimming stripped 5 bases from V and 5 bases from J, with 11 bases between. The CDR3 extends over 13 amino acids. CDR1 is MNHEY and CDR2 is SMNVEV in the germline V gene (reference sequence). In nucleotides, the CDR3 is TGTGCCAGCAGTCAGGGAGGGGGAGATACGCAGTATTTT. Translating it yields CASSQGGGDTQYF.

This clonotype was seen a single time. V usage is TRBV29-1 and J usage is TRBJ2-6, with TRBD2 as a possible D gene (6 bases). Looked up from germline, CDR1 is SQVTM and CDR2 is ANQGSEA. The CDR3 has 15 residues. V lost 4 bases to trimming and J lost 1 base, with 11 bases between them. CDR3 region: CSVGQGGSGANVLTF. CDR3 DNA: TGCAGCGTTGGTCAGGGAGGTTCTGGGGCCAACGTCCTGACTTTC.

This sequence joins TRBV5-1 and TRBJ1-2; 9 positions agree with TRBD1. The V gene end was trimmed by 3 bases and the J gene end by 4 bases; junction bases not matched to a gene: 10. The CDR3 spans 16 residues. In germline, CDR1 is SGHRS, CDR2 YFSETQ. The chain's CDR3 is CASSWNSGDRVYGYTF. CDR3 in DNA: TGCGCCAGCAGCTGGAACTCGGGGGACAGGGTCTATGGCTACACCTTC.